Sequencing of this TCR beta chain was carried out in a study of T-cell reconstitution after alpha-beta-depleted transplantation in children. Study findings and constraints: Reportedly, roughly two months post-transplant, alpha-beta T cells arose from several hundred expanded graft clones. After one year, T-cell counts and TCRbeta diversity mostly came from new T cells. Elevated TCRbeta diversity at day 60 was traced, in some patients, to surviving recipient T cells and thymic progenitors.

The CDR3 consists of 12 residues. Germline CDR1 and CDR2: SQVTM and ANQGSEA. V gave up 6 bases and J gave up 1 base, with 10 bases separating them. Molecular barcoding with unique molecular identifiers was used for the TCRbeta library. TCRdb ran MiXCR on the PCR reads and lists one entry per CDR3 protein. Among 200,000 to 300,000 distinct CDR3 sequences listed, 24% were seen once. This clonotype was counted many times. No antigen is known for it. Sequencing was performed on PBMCs, mostly from graft donor cells, taken 360 days after TCRalphabeta/CD19-depleted stem cell transplant. This chain links TRBV29-1 with TRBJ2-7, with a tentative D call TRBD2 (5 bases). The receptor comes from a female patient between 2 and 15 years old who had a stem cell transplant for congenital amegakaryocytic thrombocytopenia, so the T cells may come from the graft donor. CDR3 region: CSVGRTSYEQYF. The CDR3 DNA is TGCAGCGTGGGGAGAACTTCCTACGAGCAGTACTTC.